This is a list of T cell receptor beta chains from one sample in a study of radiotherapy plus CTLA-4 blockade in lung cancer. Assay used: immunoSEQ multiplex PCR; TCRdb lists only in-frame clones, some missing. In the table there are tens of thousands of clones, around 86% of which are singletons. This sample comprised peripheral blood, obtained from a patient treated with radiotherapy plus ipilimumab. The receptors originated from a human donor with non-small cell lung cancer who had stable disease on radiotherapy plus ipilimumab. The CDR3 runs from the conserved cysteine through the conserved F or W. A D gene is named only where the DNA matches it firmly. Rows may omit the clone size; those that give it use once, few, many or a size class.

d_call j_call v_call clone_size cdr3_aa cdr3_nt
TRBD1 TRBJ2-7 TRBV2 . CASSDRPGGSYEQYF TGTGCCAGCAGTGATCGGCCAGGGGGCTCCTACGAGCAGTACTTC
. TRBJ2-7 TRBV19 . CASSIRVSYEQYF TGTGCCAGTAGTATTCGCGTCTCCTACGAGCAGTACTTC
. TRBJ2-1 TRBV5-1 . CASSPDSDPYNEQFF TGCGCCAGCAGCCCGGACTCGGACCCCTACAATGAGCAGTTCTTC
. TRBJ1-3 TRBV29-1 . CSVAVFTSGNTIYF TGCAGCGTTGCGGTGTTTACCTCTGGAAACACCATATATTTT
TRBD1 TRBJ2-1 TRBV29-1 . CSVEGQGVWEQFF TGCAGCGTTGAAGGGCAGGGGGTTTGGGAGCAGTTCTTC
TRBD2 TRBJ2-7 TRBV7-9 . CASSFRTSGRQAPEQYF TGTGCCAGCAGCTTCAGGACTAGCGGTAGACAGGCCCCCGAGCAGTACTTC
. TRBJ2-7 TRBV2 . CASSVWGRQYF TGTGCCAGCAGTGTTTGGGGTCGGCAGTACTTC
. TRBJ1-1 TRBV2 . CAGTEEANTEAFF TGTGCCGGAACAGAGGAAGCGAACACTGAAGCTTTCTTT
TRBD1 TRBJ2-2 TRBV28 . CASSRTGGAVGELFF TGTGCCAGCAGCCGAACAGGGGGCGCCGTCGGGGAGCTGTTTTTT
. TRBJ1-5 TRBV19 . CASSIVGLRDQPQHF TGTGCCAGTAGTATAGTAGGGCTTCGAGACCAGCCCCAGCATTTT
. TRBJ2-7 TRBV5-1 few CASSLETGTFFEQYF TGCGCCAGCAGCTTGGAAACCGGGACTTTTTTCGAGCAGTACTTC
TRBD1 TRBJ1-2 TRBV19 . CASSRLTGTGGSDGYTF TGTGCCAGTAGTAGACTCACCGGGACAGGGGGCTCGGATGGCTACACCTTC
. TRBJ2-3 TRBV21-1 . CASSTLTSGASTDTQYF TGTGCCAGCAGCACCCTTACTAGCGGGGCTAGCACAGATACGCAGTATTTT
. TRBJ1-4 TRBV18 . CASSPDRPATNEKLFF TGTGCCAGCTCACCAGATAGGCCTGCAACTAATGAAAAACTGTTTTTT
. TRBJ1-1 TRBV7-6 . CASSLKGGTEAFF TGTGCCAGCAGCTTAAAGGGGGGCACTGAAGCTTTCTTT
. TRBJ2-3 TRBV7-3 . CASSSLTAADTQYF TGTGCCAGCAGCTCTTTGACAGCAGCCGATACGCAGTATTTT